This TCR beta chain was documented in a study of cytomegalovirus exposure and HLA in healthy donors. As for the study in general: In an earlier analysis, 90 million to 130 million unique TCR beta sequences were found from some 200 million T cells.

Study-wide results and caveats: For TCR beta chains, V- and J-gene trimming was later linked to a missense DCLRE1C variant.

For this clone: The antigen remains unidentified.

Primers included in the PCR were 60 Vbeta and 13 Jbeta primers. TCRdb's copy holds only in-frame clones and misses some; the assay was immunoSEQ multiplex PCR. The sample totals around 39,000 clones; its top ten clones hold 4%. This CDR3 contains 15 residues. Trimming removed 1 base from V and 3 bases from J, with 11 bases in between. Germline values: CDR1 SGHRS, CDR2 YFSETQ. The chain recombines TRBV5-1 with TRBJ2-1; the D gene is possibly TRBD2 (5 bases). The sample comprised PBMCs. The receptor comes from a male donor in good health and CMV-seronegative. CDR3 bases: TGCGCCAGCAGCTTGATCGGGGAAAACTACAATGAGCAGTTCTTC. This translates into CASSLIGENYNEQFF. Combining the CDR3 with reference TRBV5-1 and TRBJ2-1 gives the whole variable domain KAGVTQTPRYLIKTRGQQVTLSCSPISGHRSVSWYQQTPGQGLQFLFEYFSETQRNKGNFPGRFSGRQFSNSRSEMNVSTLELGDSALYLCASSLIGENYNEQFFGPGTRLTVL.